This T cell receptor beta chain was recovered during a study of beta chain features in type 1 diabetes. Every bit of the isolated RNA underwent reverse transcription, so sequencing read expressed TCRB transcripts. TCRdb keeps only in-frame clones here, not all; method: immunoSEQ multiplex PCR. The table lists under 350,000 clones, roughly 24% of them singletons, with around 0.011% in the top ten. Study observations and caveats: PCR, the amplification step, might favor shorter templates, equally in patients and controls. Compared with healthy donors, patients appeared to share more similar naive, central memory and regulatory TCRB repertoires. Moderate but significant shortening of TCRB CDR3s was recorded in all four CD4+ subsets from Type 1 diabetes patients.

Isolation of CD4+ naive, central memory, regulatory and stem cell-like memory cells was achieved by sorting via CD45RO/CCR7/CD25/CD127/CD95/CD27. As for this clone: Its antigen is not known.

V was shortened by 4 bases and J by 8 bases, with 18 bases between the two germline ends. CDR1 is GTSNPN and CDR2 is SVGIG in the germline V gene (reference sequence). The CDR3 consists of 14 residues. The sequence was obtained from a woman aged 30 to 39 with type 1 diabetes. This rearrangement joins TRBV30 to TRBJ2-1; D gene unclear. The sequenced sample consisted of naive CD4+ T cells from blood. The chain's CDR3 is CAWNPRVRSHEQFF. The CDR3 coding sequence is TGTGCCTGGAACCCACGCGTCCGAAGCCATGAGCAGTTCTTC.